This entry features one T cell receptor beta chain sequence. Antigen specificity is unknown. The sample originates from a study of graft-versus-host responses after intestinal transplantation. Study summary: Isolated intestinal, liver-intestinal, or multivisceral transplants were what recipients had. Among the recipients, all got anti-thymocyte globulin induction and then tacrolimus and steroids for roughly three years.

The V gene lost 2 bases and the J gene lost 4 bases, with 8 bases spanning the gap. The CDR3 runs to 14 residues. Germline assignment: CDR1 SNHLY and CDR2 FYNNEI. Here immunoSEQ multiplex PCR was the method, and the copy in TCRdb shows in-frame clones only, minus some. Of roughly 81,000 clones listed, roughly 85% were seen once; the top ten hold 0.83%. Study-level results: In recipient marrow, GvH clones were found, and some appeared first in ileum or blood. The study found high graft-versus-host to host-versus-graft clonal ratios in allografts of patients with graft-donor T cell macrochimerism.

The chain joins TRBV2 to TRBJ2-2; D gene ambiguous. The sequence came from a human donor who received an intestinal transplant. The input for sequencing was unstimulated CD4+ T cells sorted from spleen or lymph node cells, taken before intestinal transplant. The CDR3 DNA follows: TGTGCCAGCAGTGAACGGTGGGCCACCGGGGAGCTGTTTTTT. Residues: CASSERWATGELFF.